The text below deals with one TCR beta chain. This entry is derived from a study of circulating and synovial CD4+ cells in juvenile arthritis. J gave up 9 bases and V 4 bases, and 13 bases lay outside the gene matches. This CDR3 contains 15 residues. Germline values: CDR1 SQVTM, CDR2 ANQGSEA. Generated by immunoSEQ multiplex PCR, the TCRdb table keeps only in-frame clones and is missing some. The sample lists fewer than 40,000 clones, roughly 95% seen once, with around 0.17% in the top ten. The sample consisted of CD4+ T cells from blood. This clonotype was sampled from a human donor with juvenile idiopathic arthritis. The V call is TRBV29-1, the J call TRBJ2-1, with 9 bases lining up with TRBD2. The DNA for the CDR3 is TGCAGCGTTGCTAGCGGGACCACCTGGTTCAGTGAGCAGTTCTTC. Translation: CSVASGTTWFSEQFF.